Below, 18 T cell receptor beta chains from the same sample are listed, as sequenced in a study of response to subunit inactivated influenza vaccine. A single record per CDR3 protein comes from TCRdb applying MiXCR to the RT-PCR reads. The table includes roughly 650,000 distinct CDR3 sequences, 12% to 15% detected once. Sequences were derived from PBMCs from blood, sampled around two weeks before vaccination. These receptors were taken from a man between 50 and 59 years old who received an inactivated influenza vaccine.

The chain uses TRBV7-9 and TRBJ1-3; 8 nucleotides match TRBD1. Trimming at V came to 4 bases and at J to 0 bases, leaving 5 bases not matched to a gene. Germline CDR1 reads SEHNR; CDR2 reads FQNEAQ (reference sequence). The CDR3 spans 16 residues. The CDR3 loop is CASSWIGTGSGNTIYF. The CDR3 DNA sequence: TGTGCCAGCAGCTGGATTGGGACAGGCTCTGGAAACACCATATATTTT.

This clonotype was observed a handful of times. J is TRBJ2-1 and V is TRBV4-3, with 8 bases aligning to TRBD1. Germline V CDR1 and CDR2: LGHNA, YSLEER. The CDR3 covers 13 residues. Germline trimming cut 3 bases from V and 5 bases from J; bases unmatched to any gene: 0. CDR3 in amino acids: CASSQGQDNEQFF. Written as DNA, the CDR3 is TGCGCCAGCAGCCAGGGACAGGACAATGAGCAGTTCTTC.

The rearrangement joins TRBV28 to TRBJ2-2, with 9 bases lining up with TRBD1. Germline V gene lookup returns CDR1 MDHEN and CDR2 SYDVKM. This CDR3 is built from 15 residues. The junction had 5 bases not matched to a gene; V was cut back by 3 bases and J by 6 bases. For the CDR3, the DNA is TGTGCCAGCAGTTTTTGGGACAGGGTGGCCGGGGAGCTGTTTTTT. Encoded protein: CASSFWDRVAGELFF. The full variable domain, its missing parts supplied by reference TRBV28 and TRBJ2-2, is DVKVTQSSRYLVKRTGEKVFLECVQDMDHENMFWYRQDPGLGLRLIYFSYDVKMKEKGDIPEGYSVSREKKERFSLILESASTNQTSMYLCASSFWDRVAGELFFGEGSRLTVL.

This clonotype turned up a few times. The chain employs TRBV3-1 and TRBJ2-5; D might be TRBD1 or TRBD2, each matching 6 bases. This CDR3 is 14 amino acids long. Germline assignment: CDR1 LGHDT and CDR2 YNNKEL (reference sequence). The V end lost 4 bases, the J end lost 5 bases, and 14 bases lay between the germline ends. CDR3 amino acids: CASSLLGGGETQYF. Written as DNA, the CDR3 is TGTGCCAGCAGCCTATTGGGGGGCGGGGAGACCCAGTACTTC.

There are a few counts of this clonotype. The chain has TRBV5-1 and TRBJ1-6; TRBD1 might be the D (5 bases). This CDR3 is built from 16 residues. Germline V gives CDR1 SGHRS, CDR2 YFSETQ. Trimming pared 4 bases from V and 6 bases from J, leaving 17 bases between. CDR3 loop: CASSGMDTLGNSPLHF. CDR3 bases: TGCGCCAGCAGCGGAATGGACACCCTCGGTAATTCACCCCTCCACTTT.

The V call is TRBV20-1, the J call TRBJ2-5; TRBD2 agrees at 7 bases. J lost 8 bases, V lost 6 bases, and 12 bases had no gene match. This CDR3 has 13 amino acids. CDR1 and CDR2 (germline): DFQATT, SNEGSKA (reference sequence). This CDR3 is CSARPREGGTQYF. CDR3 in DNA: TGCAGTGCCCGCCCCAGGGAGGGTGGAACCCAGTACTTC.

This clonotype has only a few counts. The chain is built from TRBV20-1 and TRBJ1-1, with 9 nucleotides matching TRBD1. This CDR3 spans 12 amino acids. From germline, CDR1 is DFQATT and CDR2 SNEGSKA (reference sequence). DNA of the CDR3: TGCACCGCGACAGGGGGTAACACTGAAGCTTTCTTT. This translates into CTATGGNTEAFF.

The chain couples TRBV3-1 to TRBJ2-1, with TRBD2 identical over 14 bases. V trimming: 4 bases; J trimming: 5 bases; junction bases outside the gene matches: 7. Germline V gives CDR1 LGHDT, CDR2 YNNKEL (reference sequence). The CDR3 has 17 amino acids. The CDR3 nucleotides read TGTGCCAGCAGCCGCTACACGGGACTAGCGGGAGACAATGAGCAGTTCTTC. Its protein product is CASSRYTGLAGDNEQFF.

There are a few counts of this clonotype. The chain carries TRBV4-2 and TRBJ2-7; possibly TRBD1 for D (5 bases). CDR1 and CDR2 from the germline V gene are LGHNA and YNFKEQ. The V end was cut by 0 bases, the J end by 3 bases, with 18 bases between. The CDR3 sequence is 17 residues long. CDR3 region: CASSQEDRGHRSYEQYF. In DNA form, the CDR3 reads TGTGCCAGCAGCCAAGAGGATAGGGGCCATCGAAGCTACGAGCAGTACTTC.

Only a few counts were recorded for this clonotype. As DNA, the CDR3 is TGCAGTGCTAGAGAGTTTGGGGGGCCCCCCTACGAGCAGTACTTC. As protein: CSAREFGGPPYEQYF. V usage is TRBV20-1 and J usage is TRBJ2-7; D is tentatively TRBD1 or TRBD2 (6 bases each). This CDR3 contains 15 residues. Germline loops: CDR1 DFQATT, CDR2 SNEGSKA (reference sequence). With 0 bases removed from V and 2 bases from J, the gap between germline ends came to 14 bases.

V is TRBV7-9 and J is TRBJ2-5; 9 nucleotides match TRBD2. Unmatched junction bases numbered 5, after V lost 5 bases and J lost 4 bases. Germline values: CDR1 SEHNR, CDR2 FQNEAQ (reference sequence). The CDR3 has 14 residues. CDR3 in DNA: TGTGCCAGCAGCCCGAGGACTAGCGCAGAGACCCAGTACTTC. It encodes CASSPRTSAETQYF. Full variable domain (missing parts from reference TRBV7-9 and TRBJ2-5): DTGVSQNPRHKITKRGQNVTFRCDPISEHNRLYWYRQTLGQGPEFLTYFQNEAQLEKSRLLSDRFSAERPKGSFSTLEIQRTEQGDSAMYLCASSPRTSAETQYFGPGTRLLVL.

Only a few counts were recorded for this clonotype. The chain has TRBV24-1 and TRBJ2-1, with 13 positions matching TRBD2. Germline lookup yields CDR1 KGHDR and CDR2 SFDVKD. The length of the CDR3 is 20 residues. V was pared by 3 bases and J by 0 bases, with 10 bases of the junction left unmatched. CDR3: CATSDPGTSGTVSSYNEQFF. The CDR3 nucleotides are TGTGCCACCAGTGATCCTGGGACTAGCGGGACCGTGAGCTCCTACAATGAGCAGTTCTTC.

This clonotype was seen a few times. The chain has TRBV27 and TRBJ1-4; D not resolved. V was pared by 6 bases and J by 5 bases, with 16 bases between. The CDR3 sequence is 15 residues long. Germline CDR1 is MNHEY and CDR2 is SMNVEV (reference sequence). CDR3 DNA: TGTGCCAGCAGCTACCTCGGAGGGATGAATGAAAAACTGTTTTTT. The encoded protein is CASSYLGGMNEKLFF.

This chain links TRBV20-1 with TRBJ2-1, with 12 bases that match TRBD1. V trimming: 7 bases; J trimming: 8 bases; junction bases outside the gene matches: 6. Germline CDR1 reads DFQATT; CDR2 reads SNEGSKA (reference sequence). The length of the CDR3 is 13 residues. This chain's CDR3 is CSVAGTGGHEQFF. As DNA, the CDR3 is TGCAGTGTCGCCGGGACAGGGGGCCATGAGCAGTTCTTC.

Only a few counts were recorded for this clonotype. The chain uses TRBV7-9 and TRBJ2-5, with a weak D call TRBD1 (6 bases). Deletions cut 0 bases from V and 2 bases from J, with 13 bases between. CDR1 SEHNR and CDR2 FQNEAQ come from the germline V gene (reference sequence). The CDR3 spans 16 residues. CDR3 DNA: TGTGCCAGCAGCTTAGCTGGGGCAGGGGATCAAGAGACCCAGTACTTC. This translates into CASSLAGAGDQETQYF.

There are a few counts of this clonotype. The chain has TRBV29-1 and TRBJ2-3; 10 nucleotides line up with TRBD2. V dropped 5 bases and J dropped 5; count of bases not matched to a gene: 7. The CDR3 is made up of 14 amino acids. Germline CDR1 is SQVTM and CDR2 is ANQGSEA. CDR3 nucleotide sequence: TGCAGCGTTAGGACTAGCGGCTTTGGAGATACGCAGTATTTT. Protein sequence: CSVRTSGFGDTQYF.

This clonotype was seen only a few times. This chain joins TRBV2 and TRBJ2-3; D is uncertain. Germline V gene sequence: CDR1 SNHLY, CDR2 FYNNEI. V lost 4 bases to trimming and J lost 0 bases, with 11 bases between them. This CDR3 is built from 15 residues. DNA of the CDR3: TGTGCCAGCAGTGTTTTTGCCTTCAGCACAGATACGCAGTATTTT. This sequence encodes CASSVFAFSTDTQYF.

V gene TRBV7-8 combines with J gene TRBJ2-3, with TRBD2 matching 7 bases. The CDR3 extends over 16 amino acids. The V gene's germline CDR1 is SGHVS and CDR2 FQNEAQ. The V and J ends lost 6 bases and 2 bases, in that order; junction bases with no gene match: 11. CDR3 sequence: CASSLYGAGYTDTQYF. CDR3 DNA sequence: TGTGCCAGCAGTCTGTATGGAGCGGGGTACACAGATACGCAGTATTTT.